Following are 28 T cell receptor beta chains from one sample sequenced in a study of T cell responses to AZD1222 COVID-19 vaccine. Libraries were prepared by immunoSEQ multiplex PCR; TCRdb keeps only in-frame clonotypes and omits some of them. The data contain roughly 100,000 clones, around nine tenths of them singletons. This sample comprised peripheral blood, obtained 28 days after the second dose of the MenACWY control vaccine. Every receptor here comes from an adult who received the MenACWY meningococcal vaccine as a control.

The chain carries TRBV5-4 and TRBJ2-5, with 11 bases fitting TRBD2. The CDR3 extends over 16 amino acids. Per germline, CDR1 SGHNT and CDR2 YYREEE (reference sequence). J was trimmed by 2 bases and V by 3 bases; bases with no gene match: 6. The CDR3 spells CASSSIAGGEQETQYF. The CDR3 bases are TGTGCCAGCAGCTCCATAGCGGGGGGGGAACAAGAGACCCAGTACTTC.

The chain recombines TRBV28 with TRBJ1-3; 7 positions match TRBD1. Per the germline V gene, CDR1 is MDHEN and CDR2 is SYDVKM. V was clipped by 4 bases and J by 4 bases; unmatched bases: 4. This CDR3 region has 14 residues. The CDR3 loop is CASSSTGDGNTIYF. Written as DNA, the CDR3 is TGTGCCAGCAGTTCCACAGGGGACGGAAACACCATATATTTT. Together with reference TRBV28 and TRBJ1-3, the CDR3 gives the full variable domain: DVKVTQSSRYLVKRTGEKVFLECVQDMDHENMFWYRQDPGLGLRLIYFSYDVKMKEKGDIPEGYSVSREKKERFSLILESASTNQTSMYLCASSSTGDGNTIYFGEGSWLTVV.

This chain links TRBV7-2 with TRBJ2-6, with D possibly TRBD1 on 6 matching bases. Deletions cut 2 bases from V and 0 bases from J, with 14 bases between. This CDR3 spans 18 amino acids. The germline gives CDR1 SGHTA, CDR2 FQGNSA. The CDR3 nucleotides read TGTGCCAGCAGCTTAATAGGGGGTAGCTACTCTGGGGCCAACGTCCTGACTTTC. Its protein is CASSLIGGSYSGANVLTF. The full variable domain, completed using reference TRBV7-2 and TRBJ2-6, is GAGVSQSPSNKVTEKGKDVELRCDPISGHTALYWYRQSLGQGLEFLIYFQGNSAPDKSGLPSDRFSAERTGGSVSTLTIQRTQQEDSAVYLCASSLIGGSYSGANVLTFGAGSRLTVL.

The rearrangement joins TRBV5-1 to TRBJ1-1; 12 nucleotides align to TRBD1. Germline CDR1 reads SGHRS; CDR2 reads YFSETQ. The CDR3 sequence is 17 residues long. Germline trimming cut 4 bases from V and 3 bases from J; bases unmatched to any gene: 10. The CDR3 loop is CASSGGTGGAKYTEAFF. The DNA of the CDR3 is TGCGCCAGCAGCGGCGGGACAGGGGGCGCGAAGTACACTGAAGCTTTCTTT.

The chain couples TRBV4-3 to TRBJ2-3, with 15 bases identical to TRBD2. The germline gives CDR1 LGHNA, CDR2 YSLEER. This CDR3 region has 18 residues. Trimming cost V 1 base and J 3 bases; bases outside gene matches: 5. CDR3 residues: CASSQGTSGGVGTDTQYF. As DNA, the CDR3 is TGCGCCAGCAGCCAAGGGACTAGCGGGGGGGTAGGTACAGATACGCAGTATTTT.

The chain uses TRBV2 and TRBJ1-5; D may be TRBD1 (5 bases). The germline V gene encodes CDR1 SNHLY and CDR2 FYNNEI. V was cut by 5 bases and J by 4 bases, with 15 bases left in between. The CDR3 totals 15 residues. CDR3 sequence (DNA): TGTGCCAGCAGTAAGGGACCAGTGGGGAATCAGCCCCAGCATTTT. Translated: CASSKGPVGNQPQHF.

Written as DNA, the CDR3 is TGTGCCAGCAGCCAGGGGGACAACTATGGCTACACCTTC. Its protein is CASSQGDNYGYTF. This sequence joins TRBV11-3 and TRBJ1-2; 7 nucleotides align to TRBD1. CDR1 and CDR2 (germline): SGHNT, YENEEA. The V gene end was trimmed by 5 bases and the J gene end by 2 bases; junction bases not matched to a gene: 2. The length of the CDR3 is 13 residues.

J is TRBJ2-7 and V is TRBV3-1 (or the pseudogene TRBV3-2), with TRBD2 matching over 11 bases. J was trimmed by 0 bases and V by 4 bases; bases with no gene match: 17. This CDR3 is 20 amino acids long. Germline V gene sequence: CDR1 LGHDT, CDR2 YNNKEL (reference sequence). This chain's CDR3 is CASSRLHPTSGEGSSYEQYF. The CDR3 DNA is TGTGCCAGCAGCCGACTACATCCGACTAGCGGGGAGGGGTCCTCCTACGAGCAGTACTTC.

The chain combines TRBV4-3 with TRBJ2-7, with D tentatively TRBD2 (7 bases). The CDR3 sequence is 16 residues long. Germline V gene sequence: CDR1 LGHNA, CDR2 YSLEER. V lost 0 bases and J lost 0, with 12 bases in between. CDR3 sequence: CASSQDRGGYSYEQYF. CDR3 coding DNA: TGCGCCAGCAGCCAAGACAGGGGAGGGTACTCCTACGAGCAGTACTTC.

The V call is TRBV16, the J call TRBJ2-2; D is perhaps TRBD1 (5 bases). The V gene lost 4 bases and the J gene lost 6 bases, with 12 bases spanning the gap. The CDR3 length is 14 residues. Germline V gives CDR1 KGHSY, CDR2 FQNENV. The CDR3 protein is CASSPTQGAGELFF. The CDR3 DNA reads as TGTGCCAGCAGCCCAACCCAGGGCGCCGGGGAGCTGTTTTTT.

The rearrangement links TRBV18 to TRBJ2-1, with D perhaps TRBD1 or TRBD2 (5 bases each). Germline V gene sequence: CDR1 KGHSH, CDR2 LQKENI. The CDR3 is 15 amino acids. Trimming shortened V by 1 base and J by 0 bases, and 7 bases separated the two germline ends. CDR3: CASSPRGSSYNEQFF. The DNA of the CDR3 is TGTGCCAGCTCACCACGGGGGAGCTCCTACAATGAGCAGTTCTTC.

This clone was picked up a small number of times. The chain recombines TRBV14 with TRBJ2-1; 8 bases map to TRBD1. Germline CDR1 and CDR2: SGHDN and FVKESK. The trim removed 0 bases at V and 2 bases at J, leaving 6 bases unmatched. CDR3 length: 17 amino acids. CDR3 loop: CASSQDQTGVTYNEQFF. CDR3 nucleotide sequence: TGTGCCAGCAGCCAAGACCAGACAGGGGTTACCTACAATGAGCAGTTCTTC.

This clone was found once. The chain uses TRBV5-1 and TRBJ2-5; 8 bases are shared with TRBD2. Germline CDR1 is SGHRS and CDR2 is YFSETQ. Trimming cost V 4 bases and J 1 base; bases outside gene matches: 9. This CDR3 has 16 residues. The CDR3 DNA sequence: TGCGCCAGCAGCCGCGGGGGGCAAGGAGGCCAAGAGACCCAGTACTTC. This codes for CASSRGGQGGQETQYF.

This rearrangement joins TRBV5-1 to TRBJ2-1; D is possibly TRBD1 (6 bases). V was trimmed by 4 bases and J by 5 bases, leaving 16 bases between them. Germline CDR1 SGHRS, CDR2 YFSETQ. The CDR3 is 15 amino acids. The CDR3 DNA is TGCGCCAGCAGCCGTCTACAGGGCGGTAACAATGAGCAGTTCTTC. Translation: CASSRLQGGNNEQFF.

The chain carries TRBV28 and TRBJ1-5, with D hard to call. The CDR3 contains 15 residues. Trimming pared 7 bases from V and 2 bases from J, leaving 15 bases between. CDR1 is MDHEN and CDR2 is SYDVKM in the germline V gene. The CDR3 coding sequence is TGTGCCAGCACCTCACGGCCTTGGGGCAATCAGCCCCAGCATTTT. Protein: CASTSRPWGNQPQHF.

The chain couples TRBV5-6 to TRBJ1-4, with 8 bases fitting TRBD1. CDR3 length: 15 residues. The J segment lost 3 bases and the V segment lost 5 bases, leaving 6 bases of the junction unmatched. The germline V gene has CDR1 SGHDT and CDR2 YYEEEE. CDR3 region: CASSQQGAPNEKLFF. The CDR3 coding sequence is TGTGCCAGCAGTCAGCAGGGGGCCCCTAATGAAAAACTGTTTTTT.

The V call is TRBV5-8, the J call TRBJ2-5, with D perhaps matching TRBD2 (6 bases). The CDR3 is made up of 16 amino acids. CDR1 is SGHTS, CDR2 YDEGEE, per germline. The V end lost 2 bases, the J end lost 1 base, and 15 bases lay between the germline ends. CDR3 amino acids: CASSFYGGTPQETQYF. The CDR3 DNA is TGTGCCAGCAGCTTCTACGGGGGTACCCCCCAAGAGACCCAGTACTTC. The full variable domain, with the rest looked up from reference TRBV5-8 and TRBJ2-5, is EAGVTQSPTHLIKTRGQQATLRCSPISGHTSVYWYQQALGLGLQFLLWYDEGEERNRGNFPPRFSGRQFPNYSSELNVNALELEDSALYLCASSFYGGTPQETQYFGPGTRLLVL.

The chain employs TRBV5-1 and TRBJ1-2; D is possibly TRBD1 (5 bases). CDR1 and CDR2 from the germline V gene are SGHRS and YFSETQ. The V end lost 0 bases, the J end lost 3 bases, and 12 bases lay between the germline ends. The CDR3 is 15 residues long. DNA for the CDR3: TGCGCCAGCAGCTTGGGGGCAGGGCTGGACTATGGCTACACCTTC. As protein: CASSLGAGLDYGYTF.

This clone showed up just a few times. CDR3 residues: CASSIGGGGTEAFF. CDR3 bases: TGTGCCAGTAGTATTGGCGGGGGGGGCACTGAAGCTTTCTTT. The J gene is TRBJ1-1, the V gene TRBV19; perhaps TRBD1 as D (5 bases). Germline V lookup: CDR1 LNHDA, CDR2 SQIVND (reference sequence). Trimming shortened V by 3 bases and J by 4 bases, and 12 bases separated the two germline ends. The CDR3 runs to 14 residues. Full variable domain (remainder filled in from reference TRBV19 and TRBJ1-1): DGGITQSPKYLFRKEGQNVTLSCEQNLNHDAMYWYRQDPGQGLRLIYYSQIVNDFQKGDIAEGYSVSREKKESFPLTVTSAQKNPTAFYLCASSIGGGGTEAFFGQGTRLTVV.

The V call is TRBV5-4, the J call TRBJ2-3; 8 nucleotides line up with TRBD1. The CDR3 has 15 residues. V was clipped by 4 bases and J by 0 bases; unmatched bases: 4. Looked up from germline, CDR1 is SGHNT and CDR2 is YYREEE (reference sequence). This CDR3 is CASSERTGSTDTQYF. CDR3 coding DNA: TGTGCCAGCAGCGAAAGGACAGGGAGCACAGATACGCAGTATTTT.

The V call is TRBV2, the J call TRBJ1-2, with TRBD1 matching 7 bases. Germline-derived CDR1 and CDR2 are SNHLY and FYNNEI. The CDR3 spans 13 residues. Trimming cost V 3 bases and J 5 bases; bases outside gene matches: 3. CDR3 sequence: CASSDGTAYGYTF. The CDR3 DNA sequence: TGTGCCAGCAGTGACGGGACAGCTTATGGCTACACCTTC. Full variable domain (outside the CDR3, taken from reference TRBV2 and TRBJ1-2): EPEVTQTPSHQVTQMGQEVILRCVPISNHLYFYWYRQILGQKVEFLVSFYNNEISEKSEIFDDQFSVERPDGSNFTLKIRSTKLEDSAMYFCASSDGTAYGYTFGSGTRLTVV.

This clone was counted a few times. This chain links TRBV7-3 with TRBJ2-3, with 10 bases lining up with TRBD2. The germline gives CDR1 SGHTA, CDR2 FQGTGA. Unmatched junction bases numbered 10, after V lost 5 bases and J lost 5 bases. This CDR3 has 16 residues. As DNA, the CDR3 is TGTGCCAGCAGCCCGATAAGCGGGGGGGCCAGAGATACGCAGTATTTT. Protein: CASSPISGGARDTQYF.

J is TRBJ2-1 and V is TRBV27; 7 bases are shared with TRBD1. The CDR3 is made up of 18 amino acids. Trimming at V came to 6 bases and at J to 0 bases, leaving 14 bases not matched to a gene. Germline CDR1 is MNHEY and CDR2 is SMNVEV (reference sequence). CDR3 bases: TGTGCCAGCAGCCCGGGACAGTCCGCGTCAGGCTCCTACAATGAGCAGTTCTTC. Translated: CASSPGQSASGSYNEQFF.

The rearrangement links TRBV15 to TRBJ2-6; D gene unclear. The CDR3 runs 14 residues. Looked up from germline, CDR1 is LNHNV and CDR2 is YYDKDF (reference sequence). The V gene lost 3 bases and the J gene lost 0 bases, with 3 bases spanning the gap. CDR3 sequence reads: CATSSRSGANVLTF. The CDR3 DNA sequence: TGTGCCACCAGCAGCCGCTCTGGGGCCAACGTCCTGACTTTC.

V usage is TRBV7-9 and J usage is TRBJ2-6; D not resolved. The CDR3 is made up of 15 amino acids. Trimming shortened V by 1 base and J by 0 bases, and 4 bases separated the two germline ends. Germline lookup yields CDR1 SEHNR and CDR2 FQNEAQ (reference sequence). CDR3 nucleotide sequence: TGTGCCAGCAGCTTAGAGAGCTCTGGGGCCAACGTCCTGACTTTC. Its translation: CASSLESSGANVLTF.

Remarks on this clone: This sample also contains other DNA sequences that code for the same CDR3. The chain recombines TRBV27 with TRBJ2-7, with 7 nucleotides matching TRBD1. The length of the CDR3 is 13 residues. Germline CDR1 reads MNHEY; CDR2 reads SMNVEV (reference sequence). Germline trimming cut 4 bases from V and 3 bases from J; bases unmatched to any gene: 3. CDR3 sequence: CASSSRQGYEQYF. CDR3 DNA sequence: TGTGCCAGCAGTTCACGACAGGGCTACGAGCAGTACTTC.

The V gene is TRBV7-9, the J gene TRBJ2-7; tentative D call: TRBD1 (5 bases). CDR3 size: 14 residues. Trimming took off 6 bases at V and 5 bases at J, with 17 bases between the two ends. Germline V lookup: CDR1 SEHNR, CDR2 FQNEAQ (reference sequence). CDR3 sequence (DNA): TGTGCCAGCAGTCCGACAGTCTCAATCGACGAGCAGTACTTC. Protein product: CASSPTVSIDEQYF.

This chain joins TRBV6-5 and TRBJ2-7; the match to TRBD2 covers 7 bases. Losses at the gene ends were 6 bases for V and 4 bases for J; bases not matched to a gene: 12. Looked up from germline, CDR1 is MNHEY and CDR2 is SVGAGI. CDR3 size: 15 residues. For the CDR3, the DNA is TGTGCCAGCAGCGCCCCGGGAGGAGGATTATACGAGCAGTACTTC. It translates to CASSAPGGGLYEQYF.